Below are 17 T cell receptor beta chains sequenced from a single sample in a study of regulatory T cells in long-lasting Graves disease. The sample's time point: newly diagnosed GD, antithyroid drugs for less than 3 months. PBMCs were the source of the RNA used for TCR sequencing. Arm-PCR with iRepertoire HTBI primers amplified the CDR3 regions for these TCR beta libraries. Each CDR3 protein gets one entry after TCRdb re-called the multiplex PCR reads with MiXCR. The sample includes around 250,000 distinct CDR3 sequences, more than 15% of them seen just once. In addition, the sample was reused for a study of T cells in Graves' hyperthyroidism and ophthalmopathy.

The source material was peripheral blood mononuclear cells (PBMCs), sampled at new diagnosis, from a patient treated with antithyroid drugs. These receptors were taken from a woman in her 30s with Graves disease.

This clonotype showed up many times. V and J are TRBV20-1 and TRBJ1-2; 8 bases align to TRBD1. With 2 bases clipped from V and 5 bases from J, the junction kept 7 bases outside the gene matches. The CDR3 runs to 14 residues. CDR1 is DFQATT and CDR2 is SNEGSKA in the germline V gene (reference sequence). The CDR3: CSARPGQARYGYTF. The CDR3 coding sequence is TGCAGTGCTAGACCGGGACAGGCGCGATATGGCTACACCTTC.

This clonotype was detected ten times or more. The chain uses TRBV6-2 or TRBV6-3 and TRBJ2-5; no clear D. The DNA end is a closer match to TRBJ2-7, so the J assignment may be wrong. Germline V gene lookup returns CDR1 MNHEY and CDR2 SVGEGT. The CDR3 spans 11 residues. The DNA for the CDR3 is TGTGCCAGCAGCACACTCTACGAGCAGTACTTC. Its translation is CASSTLYEQYF.

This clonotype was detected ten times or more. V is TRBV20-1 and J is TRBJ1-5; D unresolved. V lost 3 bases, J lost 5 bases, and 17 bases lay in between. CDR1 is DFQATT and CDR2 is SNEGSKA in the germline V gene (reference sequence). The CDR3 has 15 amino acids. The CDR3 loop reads CSARVRASLDQPQHF. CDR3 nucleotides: TGCAGTGCTAGGGTGAGAGCCTCACTGGATCAGCCCCAGCATTTT.

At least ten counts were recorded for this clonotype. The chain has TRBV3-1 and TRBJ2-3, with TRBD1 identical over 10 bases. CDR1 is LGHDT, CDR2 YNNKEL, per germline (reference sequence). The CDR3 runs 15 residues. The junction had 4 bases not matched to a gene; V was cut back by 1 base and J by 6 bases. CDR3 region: CASSQVRDRGDTQYF. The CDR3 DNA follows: TGTGCCAGCAGCCAAGTCCGGGACAGGGGCGATACGCAGTATTTT.

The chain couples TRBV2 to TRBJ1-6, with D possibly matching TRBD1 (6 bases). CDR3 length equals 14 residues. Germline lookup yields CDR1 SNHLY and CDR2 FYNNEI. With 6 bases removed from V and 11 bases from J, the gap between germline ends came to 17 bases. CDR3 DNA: TGTGCCAGCAGGCCCCGCGGGGGGCCTCCACCCCTCCACTTT. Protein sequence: CASRPRGGPPPLHF.

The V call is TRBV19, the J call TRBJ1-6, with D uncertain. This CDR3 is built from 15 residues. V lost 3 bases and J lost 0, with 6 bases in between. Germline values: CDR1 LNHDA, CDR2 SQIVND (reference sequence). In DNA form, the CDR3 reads TGTGCCAGTAGTATGGGGAGCTCCTATAATTCACCCCTCCACTTT. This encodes CASSMGSSYNSPLHF.

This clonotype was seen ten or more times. CDR3 sequence reads: CASSPRTSYNEQFF. CDR3 in DNA: TGTGCCAGCAGCCCTCGGACTAGTTACAATGAGCAGTTCTTC. The rearrangement joins TRBV7-2 to TRBJ2-1, with 7 bases that match TRBD2. V trimming: 5 bases; J trimming: 4 bases; junction bases outside the gene matches: 5. The CDR3 is 14 residues long. The germline V gene encodes CDR1 SGHTA and CDR2 FQGNSA.

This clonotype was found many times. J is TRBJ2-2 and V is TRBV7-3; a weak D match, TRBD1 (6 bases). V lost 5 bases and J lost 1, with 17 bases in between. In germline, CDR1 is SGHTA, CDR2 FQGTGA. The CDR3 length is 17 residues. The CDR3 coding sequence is TGTGCCAGCAGCCTAATGCCGGGACACAGGAACACCGGGGAGCTGTTTTTT. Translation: CASSLMPGHRNTGELFF.

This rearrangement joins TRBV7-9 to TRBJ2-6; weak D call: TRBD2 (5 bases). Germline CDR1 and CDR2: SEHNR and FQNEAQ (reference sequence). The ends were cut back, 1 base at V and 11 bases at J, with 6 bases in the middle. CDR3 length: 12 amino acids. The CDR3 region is CASSLGEYVLTF. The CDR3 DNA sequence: TGTGCCAGCAGCTTAGGGGAGTACGTCCTGACTTTC.

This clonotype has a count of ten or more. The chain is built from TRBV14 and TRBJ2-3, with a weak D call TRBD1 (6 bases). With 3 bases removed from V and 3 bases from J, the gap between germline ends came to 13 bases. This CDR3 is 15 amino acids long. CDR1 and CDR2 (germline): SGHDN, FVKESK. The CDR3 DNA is TGTGCCAGCAGCCACCGGACAGCCGGAACAGATACGCAGTATTTT. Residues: CASSHRTAGTDTQYF.

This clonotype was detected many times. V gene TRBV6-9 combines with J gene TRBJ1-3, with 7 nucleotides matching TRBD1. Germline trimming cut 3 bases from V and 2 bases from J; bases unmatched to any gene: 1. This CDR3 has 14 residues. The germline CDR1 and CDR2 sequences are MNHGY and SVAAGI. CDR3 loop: CASSYDRAGNTIYF. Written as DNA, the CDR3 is TGTGCCAGCAGTTACGACAGGGCTGGAAACACCATATATTTT.

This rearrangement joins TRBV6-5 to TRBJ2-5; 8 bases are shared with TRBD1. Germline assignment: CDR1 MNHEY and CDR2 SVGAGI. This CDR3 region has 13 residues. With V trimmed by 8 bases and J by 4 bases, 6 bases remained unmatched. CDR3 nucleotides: TGTGCCAGCTGTTCTGGACAGGGAGAGACCCAGTACTTC. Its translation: CASCSGQGETQYF.

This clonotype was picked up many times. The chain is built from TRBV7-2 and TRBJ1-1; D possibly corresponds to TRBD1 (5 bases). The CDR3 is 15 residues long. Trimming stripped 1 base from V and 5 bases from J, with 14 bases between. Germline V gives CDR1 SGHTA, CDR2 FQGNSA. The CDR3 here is CASSLVDTLQTEAFF. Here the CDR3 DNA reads TGTGCCAGCAGCTTAGTGGACACGCTCCAGACTGAAGCTTTCTTT.

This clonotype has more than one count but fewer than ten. CDR3 sequence (DNA): TGTGCCAGCACCTCGACGCCGGGACAGGGAAACACCGGGGAGCTGTTTTTT. This codes for CASTSTPGQGNTGELFF. This chain joins TRBV6-1 and TRBJ2-2, with 9 bases that match TRBD1. In germline, CDR1 is MNHNS, CDR2 SASEGT. The CDR3 is 17 amino acids. V gave up 7 bases and J gave up 2 bases; unmatched junction bases: 11.

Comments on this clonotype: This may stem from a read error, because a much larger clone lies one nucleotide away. CDR3 sequence: CASSTNTGTGANNDQFF. The CDR3 region has the DNA TGTGCCAGTAGTACAAACACCGGGACAGGGGCCAACAATGATCAGTTCTTC. This chain joins TRBV19 and TRBJ2-1; 10 bases fit TRBD1. The CDR3 is 17 amino acids. The V gene's germline CDR1 is LNHDA and CDR2 SQIVND (reference sequence).

Here the CDR3 DNA reads TGTGCCACCAGCGATTTGACTAGCGGGGGGCCGGCCAATGAGCAGTTCTTC. It codes for CATSDLTSGGPANEQFF. The chain has TRBV15 and TRBJ2-1, with 13 nucleotides matching TRBD2. Germline assignment: CDR1 LNHNV and CDR2 YYDKDF (reference sequence). The ends lost 5 bases at V and 6 bases at J; junction bases unmatched: 10. The CDR3 extends over 17 amino acids.

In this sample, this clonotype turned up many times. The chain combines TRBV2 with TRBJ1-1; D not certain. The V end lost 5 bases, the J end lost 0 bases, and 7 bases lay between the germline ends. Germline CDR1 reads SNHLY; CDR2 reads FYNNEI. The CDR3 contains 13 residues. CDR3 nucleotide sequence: TGTGCCAGCAGTCCCGAGGTGAACACTGAAGCTTTCTTT. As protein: CASSPEVNTEAFF.